Below, one TCR beta chain is given with its context. The antigen remains unidentified. The data were obtained in a study of PD-1 blockade in mismatch repair-deficient tumors. Study background: Patients had eleven to twelve mismatch repair-deficient cancer types and were previously treated and progressing. Broader study findings: Tumor-resident clones, often absent from pretreatment blood, expanded after pembrolizumab and then contracted.

Every patient had mismatch repair deficiency by PCR or immunohistochemistry. Germline loops: CDR1 LNHDA, CDR2 SQIVND (reference sequence). This CDR3 comprises 15 residues. With 5 bases removed from V and 0 bases from J, the gap between germline ends came to 11 bases. Profiled with immunoSEQ multiplex PCR; TCRdb holds only in-frame clones, not every one. The table lists under 50,000 clones, over 60% of them singletons. The genes are TRBV19 and TRBJ1-3; weak D call: TRBD1 (5 bases). Specimen: PBMCs, collected before pembrolizumab treatment. The sequence was collected from an adult with mismatch repair-deficient cancer. CDR3 DNA: TGTGCCAGTAGTCCGAGGGGAAGCTCTGGAAACACCATATATTTT. It codes for CASSPRGSSGNTIYF. Based on the CDR3 plus reference TRBV19 and TRBJ1-3, the full variable domain is DGGITQSPKYLFRKEGQNVTLSCEQNLNHDAMYWYRQDPGQGLRLIYYSQIVNDFQKGDIAEGYSVSREKKESFPLTVTSAQKNPTAFYLCASSPRGSSGNTIYFGEGSWLTVV.